Listed below are T cell receptor beta chains from one sample, sequenced in a study of blood T cell repertoires in COVID-19. The data were produced by immunoSEQ multiplex PCR, yet TCRdb's version contains in-frame clones alone and is incomplete. The repertoire holds 200,000 to 250,000 clones, with 65% to 85% as singletons. Sequenced sample: PBMCs or T cells enriched from blood (not recorded which). The receptors originated from a man aged 25-40 years with acute COVID-19. Each CDR3 is given with its conserved first and last residue. D genes are given only for firm matches. Rows may omit the clone size; those that give it use once, few, many or a size class.

cdr3_aa	clone_size	d_call	v_call
CASNVGTGTNYGYTF	few	TRBD1	TRBV5-1
CASSERGSGANVLTF	-	-	TRBV6-1
CASSLQQGNGNTIYF	-	TRBD1	TRBV5-1
CASSSTREVGNQPQHF	few	-	TRBV27
CSAAENTEAFF	-	-	TRBV29-1
CAISESTGANTGELFF	-	TRBD1	TRBV10-3
CAISESKGRGPNYGYTF	-	-	TRBV10-3
CASMRHSGANVLTF	-	-	TRBV19
CASSTRLQNTEAFF	-	-	TRBV27
CASSMLTGVSPLHF	-	TRBD1	TRBV19
CASSMALYNEQFF	-	-	TRBV19
CASSVDGIFTEAFF	-	-	TRBV9
CASSADSPANYGYTF	-	-	TRBV19
CASSYPSGTGNYGYTF	-	TRBD1	TRBV6-5
CATGLQGLPYEQYF	-	-	TRBV15
CASSQVVGSSYNEQFF	-	-	TRBV3-1/TRBV3-2
CASEGGLGTYEQYF	-	TRBD2	TRBV10-3
CAIGAGDRGPGYTF	-	TRBD1	TRBV28
CASSLGAGTYNSPLHF	few	-	TRBV11-2
CATSEGGTGSEQYF	few	TRBD1	TRBV24-1
CAWRVTRNYGYTF	-	-	TRBV30
CASSSYRATYEQYF	-	-	TRBV19
CATSISGTGFYEQYF	-	TRBD1	TRBV15
CASSKSSLNTEAFF	few	-	TRBV5-4
CASSESGQSWTQYF	-	-	TRBV6-1
CAISFRGSSYNEQFF	-	-	TRBV28
CASSAVRVAGNTIYF	-	-	TRBV2
CASSPRVAGDTEAFF	-	-	TRBV19
CASSLDGGAKVYEQYF	many	TRBD2	TRBV4-1
CASNTMNTGELFF	-	-	TRBV5-1
CASSSYRRGNTEAFF	-	-	TRBV5-1
CASSGGTATNEKLFF	few	TRBD1	TRBV5-1
CASSYSGRGLYGYTF	-	TRBD1	TRBV6-5
CASSANTGGTEAFF	few	TRBD1	TRBV5-1
CASSNRGTVNSPLHF	-	TRBD1	TRBV5-6
CASSPTQGNYGYTF	-	-	TRBV7-9
CASSPRQGNQPQHF	-	-	TRBV7-2